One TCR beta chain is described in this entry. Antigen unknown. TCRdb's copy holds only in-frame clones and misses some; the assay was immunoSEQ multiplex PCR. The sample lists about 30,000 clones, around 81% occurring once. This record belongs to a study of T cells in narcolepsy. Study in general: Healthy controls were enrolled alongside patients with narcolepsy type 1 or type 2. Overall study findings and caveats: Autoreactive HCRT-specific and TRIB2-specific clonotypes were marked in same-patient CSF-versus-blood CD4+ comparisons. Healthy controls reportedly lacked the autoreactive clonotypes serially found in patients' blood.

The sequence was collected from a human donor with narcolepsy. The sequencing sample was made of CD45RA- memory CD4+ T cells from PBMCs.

The CDR3 loop reads CASSLGQGMVGYTF. For the CDR3, the DNA is TGTGCCAGCAGCTTGGGGCAGGGGATGGTTGGCTACACCTTC. The J gene is TRBJ1-2, the V gene TRBV5-6, with a weak D call TRBD1 (6 bases). Germline CDR1 SGHDT, CDR2 YYEEEE. The CDR3 totals 14 residues. The V end was cut by 0 bases, the J end by 7 bases, with 13 bases between. Combining the CDR3 with reference TRBV5-6 and TRBJ1-2 gives the whole variable domain DAGVTQSPTHLIKTRGQQVTLRCSPKSGHDTVSWYQQALGQGPQFIFQYYEEEERQRGNFPDRFSGHQFPNYSSELNVNALLLGDSALYLCASSLGQGMVGYTFGSGTRLTVV.